The 16 T cell receptor beta chains given below trace back to one sample, sequenced in a study of identical twins. TCRdb redid the calling of the 5' RACE reads with MiXCR, one entry per CDR3 protein. Found here are hundreds of thousands of distinct CDR3 sequences, 21% of them singletons; the top ten hold around 4.4%. These same records also appear under a second study, on T cells expressing NK-cell markers.

The specimen was PBMCs. The receptors originated from a woman in her late teens or twenties in good health.

V usage is TRBV6-1 and J usage is TRBJ2-5, with 12 bases identical to TRBD2. Trimming removed 6 bases from V and 4 bases from J; junction bases left unmatched: 6. The CDR3 is made up of 15 amino acids. CDR1 is MNHNS, CDR2 SASEGT, per germline. Here the CDR3 DNA reads TGTGCCAGCAGGGCTAGCGGGGGGGCATCAGAGACCCAGTACTTC. Its protein is CASRASGGASETQYF.

This chain joins TRBV4-3 and TRBJ2-4; no clear D gene. The germline gives CDR1 LGHNA, CDR2 YSLEER. There are 14 residues in the CDR3. The V end lost 1 base, the J end lost 3 bases, and 7 bases lay between the germline ends. The CDR3 bases are TGCGCCAGCAGCCAAGCTGGCGACAAAAACATTCAGTACTTC. Translated, it gives CASSQAGDKNIQYF.

Only a few counts were recorded for this clonotype. This rearrangement joins TRBV20-1 to TRBJ2-3; a weak D match, TRBD2 (7 bases). The CDR3 spans 15 residues. The V end was cut by 6 bases, the J end by 3 bases, with 19 bases between. Germline V lookup: CDR1 DFQATT, CDR2 SNEGSKA (reference sequence). The CDR3 DNA reads as TGCAGTGCCGAGAGGGGACGGGGGGCGACAGATACGCAGTATTTT. It encodes CSAERGRGATDTQYF.

The V call is TRBV6-2 or TRBV6-3, the J call TRBJ2-1; D gene uncertain. Trimming removed 6 bases at V and 5 bases at J, with 14 bases between. The CDR3 covers 14 residues. The V gene's germline CDR1 is MNHEY and CDR2 SVGEGT. The CDR3 region is CASRSQGPDNEQFF. CDR3 bases: TGTGCCAGCAGATCCCAAGGTCCAGACAATGAGCAGTTCTTC.

The V call is TRBV20-1, the J call TRBJ2-5, with D uncertain. Germline-derived CDR1 and CDR2 are DFQATT and SNEGSKA (reference sequence). The CDR3 consists of 13 residues. V shed 7 bases and J shed 2 bases, with 14 bases lying between them. Here the CDR3 reads CSGTRWAQETQYF. The DNA of the CDR3 is TGCAGTGGCACCCGGTGGGCGCAAGAGACCCAGTACTTC.

This clonotype occurred a few times. This rearrangement joins TRBV21-1 to TRBJ2-1; the table's D call of TRBD1 was not tested on the DNA. TRBV21-1 is flagged as a pseudogene. This CDR3 is 15 amino acids long. CDR3 region: CASSKAGAGHDEQFF. The CDR3, as DNA: TGTGCCAGCAGCAAAGCCGGGGCAGGGCACGATGAGCAGTTCTTC.

The chain recombines TRBV5-1 with TRBJ2-3; 8 bases fit TRBD2. Germline V lookup: CDR1 SGHRS, CDR2 YFSETQ. This CDR3 contains 16 residues. V lost 3 bases and J lost 0; bases outside the gene matches: 6. The CDR3 coding sequence is TGCGCCAGCAGCTCGTTACTAGCGGCTAGCACAGATACGCAGTATTTT. Its protein is CASSSLLAASTDTQYF.

This clonotype was detected only a few times. This sequence joins TRBV15 and TRBJ2-7; D is perhaps TRBD2 (5 bases). Trimming shortened V by 2 bases and J by 3 bases, and 14 bases separated the two germline ends. This CDR3 contains 15 residues. CDR1 is LNHNV, CDR2 YYDKDF, per germline (reference sequence). For the CDR3, the DNA is TGTGCCACCAGCAGACTGCCTGGAGGAAACTACGAGCAGTACTTC. Translation: CATSRLPGGNYEQYF.

This clonotype appeared a few times. The chain is built from TRBV5-1 and TRBJ2-5; 11 bases agree with TRBD2. CDR1 and CDR2 (germline): SGHRS, YFSETQ. The CDR3 is made up of 17 amino acids. The V and J ends lost 1 base and 2 bases, in that order; junction bases with no gene match: 7. The CDR3 protein is CASSLMVAGGRQETQYF. The CDR3 bases are TGCGCCAGCAGCTTGATGGTAGCGGGGGGGCGGCAAGAGACCCAGTACTTC.

In this sample, this clonotype turned up a few times. The chain employs TRBV15 and TRBJ1-3; D may be TRBD1 (6 bases). CDR1 LNHNV and CDR2 YYDKDF come from the germline V gene (reference sequence). The CDR3 is 14 amino acids. Trimming removed 2 bases from V and 4 bases from J, with 9 bases in between. The CDR3 DNA reads as TGTGCCACCAGCAGACCCGGGACAGGAAACACCATATATTTT. Translating gives CATSRPGTGNTIYF.

The V and J genes are TRBV6-2 or TRBV6-3 and TRBJ2-7; TRBD1 is a possible D gene (6 bases). The CDR3 extends over 17 amino acids. Trimming took 2 bases from V and 3 from J, leaving 20 bases between them. Germline V CDR1 and CDR2: MNHEY, SVGEGT. CDR3 sequence: CASSYARDGGPNYEQYF. Here the CDR3 DNA reads TGTGCCAGCAGTTACGCGCGAGATGGGGGCCCTAACTACGAGCAGTACTTC.

The chain joins TRBV5-1 to TRBJ1-1; D is ambiguous. Deletions cut 0 bases from V and 4 bases from J, with 13 bases between. The germline V gene encodes CDR1 SGHRS and CDR2 YFSETQ. This CDR3 is 15 amino acids long. CDR3: CASSLVLGMVTEAFF. The CDR3 bases are TGCGCCAGCAGCTTGGTTCTAGGGATGGTCACTGAAGCTTTCTTT. Full variable domain (remainder filled in from reference TRBV5-1 and TRBJ1-1): KAGVTQTPRYLIKTRGQQVTLSCSPISGHRSVSWYQQTPGQGLQFLFEYFSETQRNKGNFPGRFSGRQFSNSRSEMNVSTLELGDSALYLCASSLVLGMVTEAFFGQGTRLTVV.

The rearrangement links TRBV7-6 to TRBJ1-1; a weak D match, TRBD1 (5 bases). The CDR3 totals 14 residues. Germline CDR1 reads SGHVS; CDR2 reads FNYEAQ. Trimming cost V 5 bases and J 5 bases, with 15 bases left between them. The CDR3 spells CASSHPPAGTEAFF. The CDR3 region has the DNA TGTGCCAGCAGCCACCCCCCGGCAGGGACTGAAGCTTTCTTT. The complete variable domain, with remaining parts taken from reference TRBV7-6 and TRBJ1-1, reads GAGVSQSPRYKVTKRGQDVALRCDPISGHVSLYWYRQALGQGPEFLTYFNYEAQQDKSGLPNDRFSAERPEGSISTLTIQRTEQRDSAMYRCASSHPPAGTEAFFGQGTRLTVV.

The genes are TRBV20-1 and TRBJ1-5; D ambiguous. The germline gives CDR1 DFQATT, CDR2 SNEGSKA (reference sequence). The CDR3 is made up of 12 amino acids. Trimming left V 5 bases short and J 9 bases short, with 14 bases between. CDR3 DNA: TGCAGTGCTGTAAACCTCCTGGGGCCCCAGCATTTT. Protein sequence: CSAVNLLGPQHF.

The chain carries TRBV11-2 and TRBJ2-1; tentatively, D is TRBD2 (6 bases). Between the trimmed V and J ends, which lost 5 bases and 2 bases, there was a span of 19 bases. Per germline, CDR1 SGHAT and CDR2 FQNNGV. The CDR3 extends over 17 amino acids. CDR3 nucleotide sequence: TGTGCCAGCAGCCTAAGGGAGTCTACGGGGGCCTACAATGAGCAGTTCTTC. Its translation: CASSLRESTGAYNEQFF.

This clonotype was recorded a few times. CDR3 residues: CASRSKRGPYNEQFF. The CDR3 DNA reads as TGTGCCAGCAGAAGCAAGCGGGGGCCATACAATGAGCAGTTCTTC. The genes are TRBV12-3 or TRBV12-4 and TRBJ2-1; 8 bases map to TRBD2. The CDR3 is 15 amino acids. V trimming: 6 bases; J trimming: 4 bases; junction bases outside the gene matches: 8.